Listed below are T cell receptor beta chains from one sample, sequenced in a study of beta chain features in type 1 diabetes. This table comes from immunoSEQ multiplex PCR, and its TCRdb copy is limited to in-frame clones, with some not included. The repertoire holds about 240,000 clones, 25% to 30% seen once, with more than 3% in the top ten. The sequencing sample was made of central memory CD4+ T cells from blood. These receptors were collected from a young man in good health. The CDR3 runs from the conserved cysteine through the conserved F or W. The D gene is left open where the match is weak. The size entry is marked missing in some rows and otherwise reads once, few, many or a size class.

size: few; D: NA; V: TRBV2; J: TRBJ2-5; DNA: TGTGCCAGCAGGCGGCGGGCTCCCCAAGAGACCCAGTACTTC; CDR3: CASRRRAPQETQYF
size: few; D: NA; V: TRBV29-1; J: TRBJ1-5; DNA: TGCAGCGTTGAATTTGCAGCTAATCAGCCCCAGCATTTT; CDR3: CSVEFAANQPQHF
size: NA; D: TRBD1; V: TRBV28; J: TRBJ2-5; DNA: TGTGCCAGCAGTAGGGGACAGTCCCGTCAGACCCAGTACTTC; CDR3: CASSRGQSRQTQYF
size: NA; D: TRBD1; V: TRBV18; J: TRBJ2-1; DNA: TGTGCCAGCTCACCGCAACAGGGGGCGCAGTATGAGCAGTTCTTC; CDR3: CASSPQQGAQYEQFF
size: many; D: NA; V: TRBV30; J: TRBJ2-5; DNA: TGTGCCTGGAGTGGCGGGCCCCGACGGGAGACCCAGTACTTC; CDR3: CAWSGGPRRETQYF
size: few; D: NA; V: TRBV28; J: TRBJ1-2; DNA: TGTGTCACGGCAGGGACCTATGGCTACACCTTC; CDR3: CVTAGTYGYTF
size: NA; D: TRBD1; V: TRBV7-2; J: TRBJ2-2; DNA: TGTGCCAGCAGCTTAGACAGGGGGGACACCGGGGAGCTGTTTTTT; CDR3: CASSLDRGDTGELFF
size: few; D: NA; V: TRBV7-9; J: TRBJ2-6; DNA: TGTGCCAGCAGCTTACGGGGGCAAGGGGCCAACGTCCTGACTTTC; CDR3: CASSLRGQGANVLTF
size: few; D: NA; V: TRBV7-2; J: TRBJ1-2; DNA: TGTGCCAGCAGCTTAGGGCAGCCTAACTATGGCTACACCTTC; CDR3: CASSLGQPNYGYTF
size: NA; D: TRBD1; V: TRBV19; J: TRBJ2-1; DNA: TGTGCCAGTAGTTCCCTAGACAGGGGACATGAGCAGTTCTTC; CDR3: CASSSLDRGHEQFF
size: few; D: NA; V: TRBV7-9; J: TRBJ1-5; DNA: TGTGCCAGCAGCTTGGGACTTCATAGCAATCAGCCCCAGCATTTT; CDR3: CASSLGLHSNQPQHF
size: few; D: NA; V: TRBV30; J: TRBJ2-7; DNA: TGTGCCTGGACCTCCGGGGCTCTCGAGCAGTACTTC; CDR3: CAWTSGALEQYF
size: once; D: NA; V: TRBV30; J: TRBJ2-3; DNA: TGTGCCTGGAGTCTAGGGCTCAGCACAGATACGCAGTATTTT; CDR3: CAWSLGLSTDTQYF
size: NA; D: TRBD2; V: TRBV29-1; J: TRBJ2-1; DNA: TGCAGCGGCTCGGGACTAGACTATGAGCAGTTCTTC; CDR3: CSGSGLDYEQFF
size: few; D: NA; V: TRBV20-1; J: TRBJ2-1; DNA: TGCAGTGCCATGGGCCTTAATAAGCAGTTCTTC; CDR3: CSAMGLNKQFF
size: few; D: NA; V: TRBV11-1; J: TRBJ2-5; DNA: TGTGCCAGCAGCCAGAGGAGGGAGACCCAGTACTTC; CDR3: CASSQRRETQYF